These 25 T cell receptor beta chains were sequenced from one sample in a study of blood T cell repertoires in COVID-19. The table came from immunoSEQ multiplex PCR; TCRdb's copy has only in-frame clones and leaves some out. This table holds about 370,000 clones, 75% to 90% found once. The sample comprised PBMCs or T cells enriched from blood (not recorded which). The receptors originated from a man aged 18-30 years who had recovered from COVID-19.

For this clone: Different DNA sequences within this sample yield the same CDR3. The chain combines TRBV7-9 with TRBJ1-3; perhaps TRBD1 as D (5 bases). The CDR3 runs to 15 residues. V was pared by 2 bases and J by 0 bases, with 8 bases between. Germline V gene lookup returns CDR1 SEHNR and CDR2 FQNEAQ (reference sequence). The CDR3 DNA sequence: TGTGCCAGCAGCTTAATGGGGGGCTCTGGAAACACCATATATTTT. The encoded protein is CASSLMGGSGNTIYF.

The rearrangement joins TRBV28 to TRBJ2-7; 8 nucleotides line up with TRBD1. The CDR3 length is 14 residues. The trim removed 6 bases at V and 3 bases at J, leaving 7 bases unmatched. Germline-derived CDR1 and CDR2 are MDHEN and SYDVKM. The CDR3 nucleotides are TGTGCCAGCAGCCGACAGGGGACGGTCTACGAGCAGTACTTC. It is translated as CASSRQGTVYEQYF.

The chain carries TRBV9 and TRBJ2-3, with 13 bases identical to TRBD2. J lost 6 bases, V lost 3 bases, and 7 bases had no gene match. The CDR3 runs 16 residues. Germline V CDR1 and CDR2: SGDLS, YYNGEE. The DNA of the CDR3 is TGTGCCAGCAGCGCCCATACTAGCGGGGGGGCCGATACGCAGTATTTT. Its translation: CASSAHTSGGADTQYF.

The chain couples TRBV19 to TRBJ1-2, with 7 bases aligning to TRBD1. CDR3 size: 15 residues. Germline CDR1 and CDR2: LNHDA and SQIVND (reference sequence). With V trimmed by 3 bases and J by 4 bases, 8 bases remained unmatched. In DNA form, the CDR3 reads TGTGCCAGTAGTATCCCGGACAGGAGCCTCTATGGCTACACCTTC. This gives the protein CASSIPDRSLYGYTF.

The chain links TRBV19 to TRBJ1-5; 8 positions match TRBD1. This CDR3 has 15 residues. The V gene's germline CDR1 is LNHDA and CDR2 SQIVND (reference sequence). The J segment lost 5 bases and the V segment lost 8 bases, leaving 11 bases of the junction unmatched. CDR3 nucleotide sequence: TGTGCCAGTGACCCCTCGGGACAGGCCCATCAGCCCCAGCATTTT. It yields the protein CASDPSGQAHQPQHF.

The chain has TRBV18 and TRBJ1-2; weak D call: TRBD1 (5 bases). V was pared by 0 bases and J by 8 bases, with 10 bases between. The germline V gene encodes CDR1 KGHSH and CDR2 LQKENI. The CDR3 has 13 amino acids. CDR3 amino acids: CASSPPAGRGYTF. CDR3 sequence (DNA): TGTGCCAGCTCACCACCGGCAGGGCGAGGCTACACCTTC.

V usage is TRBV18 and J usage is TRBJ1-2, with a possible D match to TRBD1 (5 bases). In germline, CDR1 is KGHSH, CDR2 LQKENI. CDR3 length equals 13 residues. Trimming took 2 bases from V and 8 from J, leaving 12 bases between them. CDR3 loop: CASSPTRARGYTF. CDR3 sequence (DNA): TGTGCCAGCTCACCAACCAGGGCGCGAGGCTACACCTTC.

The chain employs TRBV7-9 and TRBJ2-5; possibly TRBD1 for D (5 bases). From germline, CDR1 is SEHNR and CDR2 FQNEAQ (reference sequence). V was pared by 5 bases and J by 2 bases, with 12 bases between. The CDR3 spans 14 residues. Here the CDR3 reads CASSVPNRQETQYF. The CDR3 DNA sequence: TGTGCCAGCAGCGTCCCGAACAGGCAAGAGACCCAGTACTTC.

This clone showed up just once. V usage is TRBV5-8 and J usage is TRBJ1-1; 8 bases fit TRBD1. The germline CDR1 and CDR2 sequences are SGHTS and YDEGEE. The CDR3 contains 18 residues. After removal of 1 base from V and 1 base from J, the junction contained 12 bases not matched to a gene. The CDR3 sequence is CASSLRTGTPLQNTEAFF. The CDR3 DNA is TGTGCCAGCAGCTTGAGGACAGGGACCCCTCTTCAGAACACTGAAGCTTTCTTT.

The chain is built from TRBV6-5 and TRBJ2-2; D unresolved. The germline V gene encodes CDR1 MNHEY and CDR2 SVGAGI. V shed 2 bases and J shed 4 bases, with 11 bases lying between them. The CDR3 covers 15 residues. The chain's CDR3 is CASSYNQDGTGELFF. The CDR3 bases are TGTGCCAGCAGTTACAATCAGGATGGCACCGGGGAGCTGTTTTTT.

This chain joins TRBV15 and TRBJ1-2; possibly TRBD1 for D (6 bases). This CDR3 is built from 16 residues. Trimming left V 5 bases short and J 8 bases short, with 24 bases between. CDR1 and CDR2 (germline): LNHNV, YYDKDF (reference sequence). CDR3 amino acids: CATSFDLGSDRRGYTF. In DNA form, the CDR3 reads TGTGCCACCAGCTTTGACCTGGGATCGGACAGAAGGGGCTACACCTTC.

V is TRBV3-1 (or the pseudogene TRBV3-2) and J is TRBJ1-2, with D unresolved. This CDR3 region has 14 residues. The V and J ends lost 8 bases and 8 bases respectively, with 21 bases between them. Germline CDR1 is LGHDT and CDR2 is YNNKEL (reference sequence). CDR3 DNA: TGTGCCAGCTCCCCCGCAGCAGGAAGAAGGGGCTACACCTTC. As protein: CASSPAAGRRGYTF.

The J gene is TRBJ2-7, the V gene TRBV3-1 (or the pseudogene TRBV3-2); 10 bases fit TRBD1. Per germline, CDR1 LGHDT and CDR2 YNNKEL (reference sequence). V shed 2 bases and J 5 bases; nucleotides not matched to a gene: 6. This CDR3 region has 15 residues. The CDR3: CASSQLPGQGNEQYF. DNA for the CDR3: TGTGCCAGCAGCCAATTACCGGGACAGGGGAACGAGCAGTACTTC.

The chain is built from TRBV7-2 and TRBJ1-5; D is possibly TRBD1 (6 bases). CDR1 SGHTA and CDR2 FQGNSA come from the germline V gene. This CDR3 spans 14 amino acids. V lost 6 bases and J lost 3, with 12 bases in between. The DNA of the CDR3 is TGTGCCAGCAGTTCCGGACAGACCAATCAGCCCCAGCATTTT. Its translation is CASSSGQTNQPQHF.

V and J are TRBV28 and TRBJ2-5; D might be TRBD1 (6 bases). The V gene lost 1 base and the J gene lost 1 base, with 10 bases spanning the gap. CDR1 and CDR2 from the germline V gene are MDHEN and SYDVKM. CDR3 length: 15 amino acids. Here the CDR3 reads CASSLSQGFQETQYF. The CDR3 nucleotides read TGTGCCAGCAGTTTATCCCAGGGGTTCCAAGAGACCCAGTACTTC.

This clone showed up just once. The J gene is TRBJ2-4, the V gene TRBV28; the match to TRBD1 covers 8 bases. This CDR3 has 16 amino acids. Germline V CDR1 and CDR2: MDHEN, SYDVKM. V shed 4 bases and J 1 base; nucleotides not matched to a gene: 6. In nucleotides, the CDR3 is TGTGCCAGCAGTTCTCATCAGGGGGCCGCCAAAAACATTCAGTACTTC. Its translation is CASSSHQGAAKNIQYF.

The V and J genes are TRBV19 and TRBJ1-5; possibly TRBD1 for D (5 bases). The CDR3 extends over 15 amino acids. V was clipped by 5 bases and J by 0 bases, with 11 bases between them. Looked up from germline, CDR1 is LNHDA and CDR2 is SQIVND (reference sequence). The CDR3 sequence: CASSSTGYSNQPQHF. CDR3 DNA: TGTGCCAGTAGTTCTACAGGATATAGCAATCAGCCCCAGCATTTT.

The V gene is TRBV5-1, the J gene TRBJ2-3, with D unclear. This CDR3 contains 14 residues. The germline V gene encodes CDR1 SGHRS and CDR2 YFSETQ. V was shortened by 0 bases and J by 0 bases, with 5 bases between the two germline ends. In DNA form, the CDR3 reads TGCGCCAGCAGCTTGGCGGTGAGCACAGATACGCAGTATTTT. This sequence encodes CASSLAVSTDTQYF.

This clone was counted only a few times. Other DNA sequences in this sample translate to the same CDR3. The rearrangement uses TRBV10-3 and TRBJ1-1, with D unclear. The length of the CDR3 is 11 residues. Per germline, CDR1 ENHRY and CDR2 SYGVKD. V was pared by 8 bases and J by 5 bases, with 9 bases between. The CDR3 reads CAISDGTEAFF. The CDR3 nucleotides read TGTGCCATCTCTGACGGGACTGAAGCTTTCTTT.

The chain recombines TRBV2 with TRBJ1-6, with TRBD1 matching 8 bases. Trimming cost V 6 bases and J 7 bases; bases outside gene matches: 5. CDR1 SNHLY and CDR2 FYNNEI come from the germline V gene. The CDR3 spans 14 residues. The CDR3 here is CASREGQENSPLHF. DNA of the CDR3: TGTGCCAGCAGGGAGGGACAGGAAAATTCACCCCTCCACTTT. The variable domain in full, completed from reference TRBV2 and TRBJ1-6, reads EPEVTQTPSHQVTQMGQEVILRCVPISNHLYFYWYRQILGQKVEFLVSFYNNEISEKSEIFDDQFSVERPDGSNFTLKIRSTKLEDSAMYFCASREGQENSPLHFGNGTRLTVT.

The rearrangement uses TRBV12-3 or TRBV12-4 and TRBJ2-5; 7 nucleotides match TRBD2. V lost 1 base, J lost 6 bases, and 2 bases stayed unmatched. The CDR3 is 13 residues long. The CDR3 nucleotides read TGTGCCAGCAGTTTAGGTAGCGGGCAGACCCAGTACTTC. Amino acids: CASSLGSGQTQYF.

The CDR3 DNA sequence: TGTGCCACCAGTGAGGTCGGAGCCTACGAGCAGTACTTC. It translates to CATSEVGAYEQYF. The chain carries TRBV24-1 and TRBJ2-7; no clear D. The CDR3 is made up of 13 amino acids. Germline V gives CDR1 KGHDR, CDR2 SFDVKD. With 4 bases removed from V and 2 bases from J, the gap between germline ends came to 8 bases.

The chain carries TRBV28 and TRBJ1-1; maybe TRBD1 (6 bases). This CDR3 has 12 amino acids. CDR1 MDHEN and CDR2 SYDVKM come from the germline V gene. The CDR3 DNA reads TGTGCAATCCGGGACAAGAACACTGAAGCTTTCTTT. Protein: CAIRDKNTEAFF.

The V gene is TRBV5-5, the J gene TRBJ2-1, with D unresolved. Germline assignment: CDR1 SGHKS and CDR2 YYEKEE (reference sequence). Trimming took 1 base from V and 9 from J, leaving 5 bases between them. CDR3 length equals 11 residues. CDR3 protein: CASSLSVEQFF. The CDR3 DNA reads TGTGCCAGCAGCTTGTCAGTTGAGCAGTTCTTC.

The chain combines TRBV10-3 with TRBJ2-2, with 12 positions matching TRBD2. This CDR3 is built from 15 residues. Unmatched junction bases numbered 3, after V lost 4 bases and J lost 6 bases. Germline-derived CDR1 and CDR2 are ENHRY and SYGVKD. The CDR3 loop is CAISGGTSGSGELFF. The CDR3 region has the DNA TGTGCCATCAGTGGGGGGACTAGCGGGTCCGGGGAGCTGTTTTTT.